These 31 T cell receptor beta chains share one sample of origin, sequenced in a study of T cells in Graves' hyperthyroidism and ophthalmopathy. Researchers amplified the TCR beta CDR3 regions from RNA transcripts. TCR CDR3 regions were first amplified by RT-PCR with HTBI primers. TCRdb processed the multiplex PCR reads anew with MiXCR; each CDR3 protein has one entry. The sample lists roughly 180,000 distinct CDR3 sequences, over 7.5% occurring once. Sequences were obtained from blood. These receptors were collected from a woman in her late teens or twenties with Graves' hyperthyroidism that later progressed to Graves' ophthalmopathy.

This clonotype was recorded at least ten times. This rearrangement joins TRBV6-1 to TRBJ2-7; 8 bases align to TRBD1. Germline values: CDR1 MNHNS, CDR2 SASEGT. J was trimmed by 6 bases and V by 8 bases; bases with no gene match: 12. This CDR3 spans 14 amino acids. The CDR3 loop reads CASAIGTGRREQYF. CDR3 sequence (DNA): TGTGCCAGCGCCATCGGGACAGGCCGTCGCGAGCAGTACTTC.

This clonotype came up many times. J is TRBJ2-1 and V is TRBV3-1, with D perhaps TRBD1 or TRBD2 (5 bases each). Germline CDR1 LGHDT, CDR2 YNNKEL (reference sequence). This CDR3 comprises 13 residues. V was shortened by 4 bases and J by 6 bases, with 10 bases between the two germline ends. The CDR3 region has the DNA TGTGCCAGCAGCCGGGGCGCGGGCAATGAGCAGTTCTTC. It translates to CASSRGAGNEQFF.

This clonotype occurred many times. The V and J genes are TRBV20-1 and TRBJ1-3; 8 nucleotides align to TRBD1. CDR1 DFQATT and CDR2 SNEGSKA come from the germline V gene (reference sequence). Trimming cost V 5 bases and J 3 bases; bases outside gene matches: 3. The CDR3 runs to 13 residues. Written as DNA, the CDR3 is TGCAGTGCTTTGACAGGGGATGGAAACACCATATATTTT. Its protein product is CSALTGDGNTIYF.

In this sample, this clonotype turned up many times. The CDR3 region is CASSQTGGHGYTF. The CDR3 coding sequence is TGTGCCAGTAGCCAGACAGGGGGTCATGGCTACACCTTC. The chain recombines TRBV19 with TRBJ1-2; 9 positions agree with TRBD1. V shed 6 bases, J shed 6 bases, and the junction held 5 bases outside the gene matches. Germline V gene data show CDR1 as LNHDA and CDR2 as SQIVND (reference sequence). The CDR3 is 13 amino acids.

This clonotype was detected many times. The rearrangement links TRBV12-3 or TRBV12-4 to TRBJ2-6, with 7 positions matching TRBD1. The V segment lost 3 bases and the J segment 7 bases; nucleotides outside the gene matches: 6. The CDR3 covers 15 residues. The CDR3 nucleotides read TGTGCCAGCAGTTTCCTGACAGGGCTAGCCAACGTCCTGACTTTC. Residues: CASSFLTGLANVLTF.

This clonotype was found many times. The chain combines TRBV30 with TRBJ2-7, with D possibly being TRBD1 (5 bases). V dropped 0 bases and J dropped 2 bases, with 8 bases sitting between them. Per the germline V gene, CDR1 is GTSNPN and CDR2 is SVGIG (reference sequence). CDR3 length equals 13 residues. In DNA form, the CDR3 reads TGTGCCTGGAGTGTCGGACAAGCCTACGAGCAGTACTTC. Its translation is CAWSVGQAYEQYF.

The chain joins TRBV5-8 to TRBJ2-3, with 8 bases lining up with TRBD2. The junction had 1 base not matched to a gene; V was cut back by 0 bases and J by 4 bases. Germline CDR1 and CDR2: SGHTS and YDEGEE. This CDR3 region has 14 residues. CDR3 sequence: CASSLDGRADTQYF. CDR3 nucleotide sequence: TGTGCCAGCAGCTTGGACGGGAGGGCAGATACGCAGTATTTT.

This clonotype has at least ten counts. This chain's CDR3 is CASSLWGPSDTQYF. The DNA for the CDR3 is TGCGCCAGCAGCTTGTGGGGGCCGTCAGATACGCAGTATTTT. This chain links TRBV5-1 with TRBJ2-3, with a tentative D call TRBD1 (6 bases). V shed 1 base and J shed 4 bases, with 10 bases lying between them. Looked up from germline, CDR1 is SGHRS and CDR2 is YFSETQ. The CDR3 is made up of 14 amino acids.

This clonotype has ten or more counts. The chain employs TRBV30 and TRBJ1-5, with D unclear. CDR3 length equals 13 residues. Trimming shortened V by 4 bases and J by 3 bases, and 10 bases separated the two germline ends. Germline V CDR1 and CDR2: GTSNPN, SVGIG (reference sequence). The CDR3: CAWNRRSNQPQHF. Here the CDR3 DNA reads TGTGCCTGGAACAGAAGATCCAATCAGCCCCAGCATTTT.

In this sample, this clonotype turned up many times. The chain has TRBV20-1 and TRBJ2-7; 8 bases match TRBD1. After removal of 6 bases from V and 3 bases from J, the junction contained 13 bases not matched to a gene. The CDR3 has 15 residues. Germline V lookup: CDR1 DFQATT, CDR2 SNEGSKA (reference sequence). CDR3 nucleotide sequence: TGCAGTGCACAAAGCCCGGGACAGGTGGGCTACGAGCAGTACTTC. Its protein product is CSAQSPGQVGYEQYF.

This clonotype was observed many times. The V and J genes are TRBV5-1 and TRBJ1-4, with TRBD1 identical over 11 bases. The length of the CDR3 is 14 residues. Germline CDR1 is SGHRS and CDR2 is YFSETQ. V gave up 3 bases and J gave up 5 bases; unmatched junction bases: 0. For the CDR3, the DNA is TGCGCCAGCAGCTGGGACAGGGGGAATGAAAAACTGTTTTTT. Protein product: CASSWDRGNEKLFF.

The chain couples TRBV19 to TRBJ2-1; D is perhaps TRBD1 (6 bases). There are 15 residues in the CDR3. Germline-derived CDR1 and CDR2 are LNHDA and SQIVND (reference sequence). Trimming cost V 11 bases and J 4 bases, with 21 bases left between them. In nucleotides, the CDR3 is TGTGCCGGTAAACAGTCCGGACAGTTATACAATGAGCAGTTCTTC. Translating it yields CAGKQSGQLYNEQFF.

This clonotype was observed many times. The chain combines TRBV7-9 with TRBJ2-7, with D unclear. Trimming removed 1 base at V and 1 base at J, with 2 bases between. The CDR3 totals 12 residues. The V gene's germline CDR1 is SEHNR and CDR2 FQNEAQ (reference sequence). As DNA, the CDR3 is TGTGCCAGCAGCTTAGTTTCCTACGAGCAGTACTTC. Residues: CASSLVSYEQYF.

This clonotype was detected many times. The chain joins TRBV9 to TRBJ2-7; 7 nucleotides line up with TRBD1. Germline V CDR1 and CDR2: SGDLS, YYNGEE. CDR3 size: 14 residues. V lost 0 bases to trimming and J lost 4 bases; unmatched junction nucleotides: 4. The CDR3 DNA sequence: TGTGCCAGCAGCGTAGATCACAGGGGTTACGAGCAGTACTTC. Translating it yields CASSVDHRGYEQYF. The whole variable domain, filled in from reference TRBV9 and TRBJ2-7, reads DSGVTQTPKHLITATGQRVTLRCSPRSGDLSVYWYQQSLDQGLQFLIQYYNGEERAKGNILERFSAQQFPDLHSELNLSSLELGDSALYFCASSVDHRGYEQYFGPGTRLTVT.

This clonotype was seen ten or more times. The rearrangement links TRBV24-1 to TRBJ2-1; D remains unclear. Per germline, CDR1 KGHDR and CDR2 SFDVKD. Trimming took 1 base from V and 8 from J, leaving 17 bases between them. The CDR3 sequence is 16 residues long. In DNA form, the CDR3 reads TGTGCCACCAGTGATTTTCCCTCTGACGTCTCCGATGAGCAGTTCTTC. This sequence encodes CATSDFPSDVSDEQFF.

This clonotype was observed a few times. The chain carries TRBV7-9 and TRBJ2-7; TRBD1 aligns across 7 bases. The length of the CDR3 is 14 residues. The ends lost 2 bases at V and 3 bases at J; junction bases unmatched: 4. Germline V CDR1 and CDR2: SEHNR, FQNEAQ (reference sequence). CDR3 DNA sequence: TGTGCCAGCAGCTTACCGACAGGGAACTACGAGCAGTACTTC. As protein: CASSLPTGNYEQYF.

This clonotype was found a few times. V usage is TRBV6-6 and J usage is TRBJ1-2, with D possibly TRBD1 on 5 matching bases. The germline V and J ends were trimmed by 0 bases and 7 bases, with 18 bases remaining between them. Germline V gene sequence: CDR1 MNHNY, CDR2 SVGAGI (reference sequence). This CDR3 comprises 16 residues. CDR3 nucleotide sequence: TGTGCCAGCAGTTACTCGCCCCTTGGGACGGATTTTGGCTACACCTTC. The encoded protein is CASSYSPLGTDFGYTF.

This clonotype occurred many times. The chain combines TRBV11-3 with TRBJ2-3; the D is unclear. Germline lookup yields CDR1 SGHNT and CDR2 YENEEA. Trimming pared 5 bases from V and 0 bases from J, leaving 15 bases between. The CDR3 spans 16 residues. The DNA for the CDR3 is TGTGCCAGCAGCCCCGGCTCTCTCGCTAGCACAGATACGCAGTATTTT. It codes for CASSPGSLASTDTQYF. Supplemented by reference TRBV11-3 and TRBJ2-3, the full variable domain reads EAGVVQSPRYKIIEKKQPVAFWCNPISGHNTLYWYLQNLGQGPELLIRYENEEAVDDSQLPKDRFSAERLKGVDSTLKIQPAELGDSAVYLCASSPGSLASTDTQYFGPGTRLTVL.

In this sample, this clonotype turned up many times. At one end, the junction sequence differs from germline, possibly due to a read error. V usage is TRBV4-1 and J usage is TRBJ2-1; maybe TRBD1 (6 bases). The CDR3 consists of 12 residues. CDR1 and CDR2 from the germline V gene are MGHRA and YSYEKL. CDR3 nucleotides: TGTGCCAGCAGCCAAGGGGGCAATGAGCAGTTCTTC. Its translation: CASSQGGNEQFF.

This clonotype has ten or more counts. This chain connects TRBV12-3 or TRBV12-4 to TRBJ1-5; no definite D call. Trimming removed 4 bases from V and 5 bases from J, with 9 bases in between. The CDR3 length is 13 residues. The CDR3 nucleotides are TGTGCCAGCAGTTCCGGTCGATATCAGCCCCAGCATTTT. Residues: CASSSGRYQPQHF.

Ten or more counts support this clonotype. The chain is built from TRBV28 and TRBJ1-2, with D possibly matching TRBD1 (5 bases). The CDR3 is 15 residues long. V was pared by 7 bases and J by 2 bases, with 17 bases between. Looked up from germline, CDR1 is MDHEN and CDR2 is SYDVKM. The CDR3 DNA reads TGTGCCAGCAATCCCCCCCCCAGGGACAACTATGGCTACACCTTC. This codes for CASNPPPRDNYGYTF.

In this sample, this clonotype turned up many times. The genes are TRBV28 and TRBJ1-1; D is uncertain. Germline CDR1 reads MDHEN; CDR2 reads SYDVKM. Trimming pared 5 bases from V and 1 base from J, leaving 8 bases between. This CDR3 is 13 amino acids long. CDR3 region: CASSMAGNTEAFF. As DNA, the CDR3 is TGTGCCAGCAGTATGGCTGGGAACACTGAAGCTTTCTTT.

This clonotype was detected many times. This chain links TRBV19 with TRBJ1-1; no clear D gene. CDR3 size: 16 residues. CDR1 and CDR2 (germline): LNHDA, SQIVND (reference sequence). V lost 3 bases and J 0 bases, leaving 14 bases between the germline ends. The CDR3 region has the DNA TGTGCCAGTAGTATTTCGGCACAAACTATGAACACTGAAGCTTTCTTT. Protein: CASSISAQTMNTEAFF.

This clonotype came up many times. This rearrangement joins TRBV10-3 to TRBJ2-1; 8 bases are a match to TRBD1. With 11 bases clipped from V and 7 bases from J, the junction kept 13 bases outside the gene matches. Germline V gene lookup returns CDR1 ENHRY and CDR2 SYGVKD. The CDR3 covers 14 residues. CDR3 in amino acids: CASWDRTGRNEQFF. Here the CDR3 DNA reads TGTGCCTCCTGGGACCGGACAGGGAGAAATGAGCAGTTCTTC.

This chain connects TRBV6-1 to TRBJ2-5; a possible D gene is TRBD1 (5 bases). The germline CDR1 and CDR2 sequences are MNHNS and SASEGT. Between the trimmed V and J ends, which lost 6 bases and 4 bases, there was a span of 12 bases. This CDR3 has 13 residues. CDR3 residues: CASRAGLRETQYF. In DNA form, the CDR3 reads TGTGCCAGCAGGGCAGGGTTAAGAGAGACCCAGTACTTC.

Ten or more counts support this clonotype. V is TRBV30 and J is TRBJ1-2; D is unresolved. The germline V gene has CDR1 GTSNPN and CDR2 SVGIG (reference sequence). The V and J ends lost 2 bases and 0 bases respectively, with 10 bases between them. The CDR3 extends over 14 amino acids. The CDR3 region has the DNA TGTGCCTGGAGTTCTGGCCTAGCTAACTATGGCTACACCTTC. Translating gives CAWSSGLANYGYTF.

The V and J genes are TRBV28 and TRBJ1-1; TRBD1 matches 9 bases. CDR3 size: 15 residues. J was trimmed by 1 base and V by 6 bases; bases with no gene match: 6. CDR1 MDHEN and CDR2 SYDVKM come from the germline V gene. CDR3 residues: CASSPGTGRNTEAFF. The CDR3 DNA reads TGTGCCAGCAGCCCAGGGACAGGGAGGAACACTGAAGCTTTCTTT.

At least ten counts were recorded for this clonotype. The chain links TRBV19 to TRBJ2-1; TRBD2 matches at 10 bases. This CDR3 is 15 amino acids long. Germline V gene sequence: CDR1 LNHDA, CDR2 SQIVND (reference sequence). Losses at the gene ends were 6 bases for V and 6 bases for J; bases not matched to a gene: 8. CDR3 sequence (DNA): TGTGCCAGTAGCCCCTTGAGCGGGAGGGCCAATGAGCAGTTCTTC. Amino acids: CASSPLSGRANEQFF.

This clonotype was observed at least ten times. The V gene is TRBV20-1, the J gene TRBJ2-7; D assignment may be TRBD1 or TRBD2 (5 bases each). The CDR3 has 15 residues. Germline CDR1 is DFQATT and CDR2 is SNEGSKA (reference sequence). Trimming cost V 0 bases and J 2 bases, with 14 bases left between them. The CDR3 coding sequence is TGCAGTGCTAGAGATGGGGCTAGCCGTGCCTACGAGCAGTACTTC. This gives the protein CSARDGASRAYEQYF.

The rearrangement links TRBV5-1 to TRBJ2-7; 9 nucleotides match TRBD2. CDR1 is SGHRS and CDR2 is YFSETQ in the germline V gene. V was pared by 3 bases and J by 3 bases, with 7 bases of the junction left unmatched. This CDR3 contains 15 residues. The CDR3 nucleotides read TGCGCCAGCAGCTCCGATAGCGGGAGCTTCTACGAGCAGTACTTC. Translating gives CASSSDSGSFYEQYF.

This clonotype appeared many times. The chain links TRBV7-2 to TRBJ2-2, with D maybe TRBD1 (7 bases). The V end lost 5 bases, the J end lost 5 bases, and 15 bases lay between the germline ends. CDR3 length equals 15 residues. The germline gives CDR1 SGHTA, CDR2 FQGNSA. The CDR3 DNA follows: TGTGCCAGCAGCGGCGGGACAGCTGTTACCGGGGAGCTGTTTTTT. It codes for CASSGGTAVTGELFF. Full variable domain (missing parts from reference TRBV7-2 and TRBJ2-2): GAGVSQSPSNKVTEKGKDVELRCDPISGHTALYWYRQSLGQGLEFLIYFQGNSAPDKSGLPSDRFSAERTGGSVSTLTIQRTQQEDSAVYLCASSGGTAVTGELFFGEGSRLTVL.